The text below deals with one T cell receptor (beta chain). The data belong to a study of spatial heterogeneity in lung cancer. Study details: In the raw reads, each unique TCR and UMI combination was present more than ten times on average.

The time point: sample taken at primary tumor resection. Whole RNA from tumor, nontumor lung or frozen PBMC was sequenced unsorted. One entry per CDR3 protein, called by TCRdb with MiXCR from the 5' RACE reads. The table lists roughly 91,000 distinct CDR3 sequences, about a fifth of them singletons. Trimming took off 2 bases at V and 4 bases at J, with 9 bases between the two ends. Germline V gives CDR1 KGHSH, CDR2 LQKENI. The CDR3 has 14 residues. The gene calls are TRBV18 and TRBJ1-5; no definite D call. The sequence was obtained from a male donor with early-stage non-small cell lung cancer. The sequences come from PBMCs, collected at surgery. CDR3 sequence reads: CASSPNSANQPQHF. The CDR3 bases are TGTGCCAGCTCACCAAATAGCGCAAATCAGCCCCAGCATTTT.